The source of this TCR beta chain is a study of CD8+ T cells in alopecia areata. As for the study in general: The tofacitinib course ran for 6 to 18 months and was followed by 6 months off drug.

The authors extracted RNA and reverse transcribed it into cDNA as the sequencing template. Using immunoSEQ multiplex PCR, the repertoire was profiled, and TCRdb retains in-frame clones only, with some absent. The repertoire holds more than 200,000 clones, under 80% seen once, with approximately 1.2% in the top ten. This TCR derives from a human donor with alopecia areata. Sample: CD4+ T cells sorted from blood, taken at week 0.

The CDR3 DNA is TGTGCCAGCAGCGGGCGAACAGTGGGGACGGAGACCCAGTACTTC. Translated, it gives CASSGRTVGTETQYF. The chain is built from TRBV5-6 and TRBJ2-5; D may be TRBD1 or TRBD2 (5 bases each). CDR3 length equals 15 residues. Germline loops: CDR1 SGHDT, CDR2 YYEEEE. V was trimmed by 4 bases and J by 5 bases, leaving 18 bases between them. Complete variable domain (other parts from reference TRBV5-6 and TRBJ2-5): DAGVTQSPTHLIKTRGQQVTLRCSPKSGHDTVSWYQQALGQGPQFIFQYYEEEERQRGNFPDRFSGHQFPNYSSELNVNALLLGDSALYLCASSGRTVGTETQYFGPGTRLLVL.